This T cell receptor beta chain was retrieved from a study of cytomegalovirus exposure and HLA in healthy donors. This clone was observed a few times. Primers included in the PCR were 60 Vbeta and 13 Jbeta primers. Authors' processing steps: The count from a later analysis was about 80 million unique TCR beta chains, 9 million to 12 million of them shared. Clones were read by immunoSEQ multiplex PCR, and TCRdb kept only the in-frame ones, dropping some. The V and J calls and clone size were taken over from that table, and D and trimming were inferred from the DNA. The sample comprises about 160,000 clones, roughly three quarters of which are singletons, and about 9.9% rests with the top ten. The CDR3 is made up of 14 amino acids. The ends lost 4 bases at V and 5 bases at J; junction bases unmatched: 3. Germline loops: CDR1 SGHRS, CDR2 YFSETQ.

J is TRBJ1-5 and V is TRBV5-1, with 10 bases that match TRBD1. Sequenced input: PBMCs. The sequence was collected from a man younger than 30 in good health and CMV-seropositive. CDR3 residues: CASSRTGGDQPQHF. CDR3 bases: TGCGCCAGCAGCCGGACAGGGGGGGATCAGCCCCAGCATTTT.